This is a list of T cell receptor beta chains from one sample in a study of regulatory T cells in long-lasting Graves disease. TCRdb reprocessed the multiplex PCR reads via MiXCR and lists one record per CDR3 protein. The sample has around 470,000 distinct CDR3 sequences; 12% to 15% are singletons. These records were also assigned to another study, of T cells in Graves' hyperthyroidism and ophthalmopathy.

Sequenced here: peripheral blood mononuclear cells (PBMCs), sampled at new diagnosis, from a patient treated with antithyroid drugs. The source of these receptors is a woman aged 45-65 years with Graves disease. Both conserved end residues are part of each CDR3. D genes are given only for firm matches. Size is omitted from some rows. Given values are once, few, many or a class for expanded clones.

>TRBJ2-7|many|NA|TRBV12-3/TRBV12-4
CASRRWSSYEQYF
TGTGCCAGCAGGCGTTGGAGCTCCTACGAGCAGTACTTC
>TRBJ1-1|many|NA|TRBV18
CASSPPEGGNTEAFF
TGTGCCAGCTCACCACCTGAGGGCGGGAACACTGAAGCTTTCTTT
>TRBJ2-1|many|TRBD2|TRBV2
CASSEGTSEYNEQFF
TGTGCCAGCAGTGAGGGGACTAGCGAATACAATGAGCAGTTCTTC
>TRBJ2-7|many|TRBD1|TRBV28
CASSLLRPGQGAYEQYF
TGTGCCAGCAGTTTACTCCGGCCGGGACAGGGGGCTTACGAGCAGTACTTC
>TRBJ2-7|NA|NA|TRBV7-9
CASAGTHEQYF
TGTGCCAGCGCCGGGACCCACGAGCAGTACTTC
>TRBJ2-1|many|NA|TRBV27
CASSPGLEQFF
TGTGCCAGCAGTCCCGGACTCGAGCAGTTCTTC
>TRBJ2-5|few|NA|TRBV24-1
CATSDLGEETQYF
TGTGCCACCAGTGATTTGGGGGAAGAGACCCAGTACTTC
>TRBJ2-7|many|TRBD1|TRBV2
CASSQQGAPSGVDSYEQYF
TGTGCCAGCAGCCAACAGGGGGCACCCAGCGGGGTAGACTCCTACGAGCAGTACTTC
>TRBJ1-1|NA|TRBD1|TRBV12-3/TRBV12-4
CASSRRTGGGTEAFF
TGTGCCAGCAGTCGAAGGACAGGGGGTGGAACTGAAGCTTTCTTT
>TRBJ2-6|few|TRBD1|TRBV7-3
CASSSRTGSDSGANVLTF
TGTGCCAGCAGCTCCCGGACAGGGAGCGACTCTGGGGCCAACGTCCTGACTTTC
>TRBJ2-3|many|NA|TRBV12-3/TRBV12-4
CASSPYTASTDTQYF
TGTGCCAGCAGTCCCTATACGGCTAGCACAGATACGCAGTATTTT
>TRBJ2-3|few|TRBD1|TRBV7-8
CASSLAVGTANTDTQYF
TGTGCCAGCAGCTTAGCGGTCGGGACAGCAAACACAGATACGCAGTATTTT
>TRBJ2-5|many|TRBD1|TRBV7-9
CASRARTGKETQYF
TGTGCCAGCAGGGCACGGACAGGGAAAGAGACCCAGTACTTC
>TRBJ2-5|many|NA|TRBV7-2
CASSLTSMETQYF
TGTGCCAGCAGCTTAACCTCCATGGAGACCCAGTACTTC
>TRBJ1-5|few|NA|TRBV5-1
CASSPRMGVGYQPQHF
TGCGCCAGCAGCCCGAGAATGGGGGTGGGCTATCAGCCCCAGCATTTT
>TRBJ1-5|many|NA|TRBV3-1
CASSQGRIGQPQHF
TGTGCCAGCAGCCAAGGAAGGATCGGTCAGCCCCAGCATTTT
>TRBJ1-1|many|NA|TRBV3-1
CASSSRTASHTEAFF
TGTGCCAGCAGCTCACGGACAGCCTCGCACACTGAAGCTTTCTTT
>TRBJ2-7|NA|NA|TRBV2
CASSDLAAGIGEQYF
TGTGCCAGCAGTGACCTGGCGGCGGGCATAGGCGAGCAGTACTTC
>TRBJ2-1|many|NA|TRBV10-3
CAISESLSSSYNEQFF
TGTGCCATCAGTGAGTCATTATCAAGCTCCTACAATGAGCAGTTCTTC
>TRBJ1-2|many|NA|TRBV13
CASSSGTTAYGYTF
TGTGCCAGCAGCTCCGGGACAACGGCCTATGGCTACACCTTC
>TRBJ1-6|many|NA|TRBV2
CASSAEHGRNSPLHF
TGTGCCAGCAGTGCGGAGCACGGGCGTAATTCACCCCTCCACTTT
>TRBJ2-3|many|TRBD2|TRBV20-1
CSARAGGPGGTQYF
TGCAGTGCTAGAGCGGGAGGGCCGGGGGGTACGCAGTATTTT
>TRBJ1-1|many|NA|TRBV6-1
CASSFNPNTEAFF
TGTGCCAGCAGCTTCAATCCTAACACTGAAGCTTTCTTT
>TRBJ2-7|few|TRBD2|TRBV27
CASSWTSGAGGQYF
TGTGCCAGCAGTTGGACTAGCGGAGCCGGGGGGCAGTACTTC
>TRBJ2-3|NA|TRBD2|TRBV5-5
CASSLNQLASTDTQYF
TGTGCCAGCAGCTTGAACCAACTAGCGTCCACAGATACGCAGTATTTT
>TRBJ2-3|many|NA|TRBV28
CASRSGIVGTQYF
TGTGCCAGCAGGTCCGGGATTGTTGGGACGCAGTATTTT
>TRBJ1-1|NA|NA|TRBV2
CASSESGPTEAFF
TGTGCCAGCAGTGAATCGGGGCCCACTGAAGCTTTCTTT
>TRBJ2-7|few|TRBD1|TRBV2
CASSEDLPLTGGAYEQYF
TGTGCCAGCAGTGAAGATCTCCCCCTAACAGGGGGCGCCTACGAGCAGTACTTC
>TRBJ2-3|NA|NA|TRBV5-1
CASSFWSGTDTQYF
TGCGCCAGCAGCTTTTGGTCCGGCACAGATACGCAGTATTTT
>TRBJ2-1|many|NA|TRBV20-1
CSAPRYRDIQSIEQFF
TGCAGTGCCCCCCGTTACCGGGACATACAGTCTATAGAGCAGTTCTTC
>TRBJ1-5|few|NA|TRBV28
CASSRLSQRSNQPQHF
TGTGCCAGCAGCCGACTCTCACAGCGTAGCAATCAGCCCCAGCATTTT
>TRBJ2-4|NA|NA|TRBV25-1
CASSSSPPGNIQYF
TGTGCCAGCAGTTCCTCCCCTCCCGGAAACATTCAGTACTTC
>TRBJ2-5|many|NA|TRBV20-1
CSAQIPGDPETQYF
TGCAGTGCTCAAATACCCGGGGATCCGGAGACCCAGTACTTC
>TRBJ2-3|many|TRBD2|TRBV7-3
CASSLLAGITDTQYF
TGTGCCAGCAGCTTATTAGCGGGCATAACAGATACGCAGTATTTT
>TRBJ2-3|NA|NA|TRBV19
CASSIQGMSTDTQYF
TGTGCCAGTAGTATCCAGGGGATGAGCACAGATACGCAGTATTTT
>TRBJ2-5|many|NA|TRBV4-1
CASSLRFRLGETQYF
TGCGCCAGCAGCCTTCGGTTTAGATTGGGGGAGACCCAGTACTTC
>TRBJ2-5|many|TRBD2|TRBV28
CASRVAGGVETQYF
TGTGCCAGCAGGGTAGCGGGAGGAGTAGAGACCCAGTACTTC
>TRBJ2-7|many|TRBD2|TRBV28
CASSATSGGTYEQYF
TGTGCCAGCAGTGCAACCTCGGGAGGGACCTACGAGCAGTACTTC
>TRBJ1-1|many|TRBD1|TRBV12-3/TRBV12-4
CASSLTGGKAEAFF
TGTGCCAGCAGTCTCACAGGGGGCAAGGCTGAAGCTTTCTTT
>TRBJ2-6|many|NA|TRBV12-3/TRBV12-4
CASSLVQGGANVLTF
TGTGCAAGCAGTTTAGTTCAGGGTGGGGCCAACGTCCTGACTTTC
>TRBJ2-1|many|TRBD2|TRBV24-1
CATSDLHGLAGGPGEQFF
TGTGCCACCAGTGATTTGCATGGGCTAGCGGGAGGGCCCGGAGAGCAGTTCTTC
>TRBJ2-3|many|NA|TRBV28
CASSLITITDTQYF
TGTGCCAGCAGTTTAATAACAATAACAGATACGCAGTATTTT
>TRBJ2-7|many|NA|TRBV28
CASSWGTWGRKETNAYEQYF
TGTGCCAGCAGTTGGGGGACCTGGGGACGGAAGGAGACCAATGCCTACGAGCAGTACTTC
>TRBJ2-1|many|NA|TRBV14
CASSARTVDEQFF
TGTGCCAGCAGCGCCCGGACAGTGGATGAGCAGTTCTTC
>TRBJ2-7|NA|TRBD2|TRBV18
CASSRLAGVGNYEQYF
TGTGCCAGCTCACGGCTAGCGGGAGTCGGTAACTACGAGCAGTACTTC
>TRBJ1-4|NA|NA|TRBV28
CASSSLGRGGNERLFF
TGTGCCAGCAGTTCCCTCGGCAGGGGTGGGAATGAAAGACTGTTTTTT
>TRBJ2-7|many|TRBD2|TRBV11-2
CASSSSPMGLAGGGQYF
TGTGCCAGCAGCTCCTCCCCGATGGGTCTAGCGGGAGGAGGGCAGTACTTC
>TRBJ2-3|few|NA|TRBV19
CASSIGVYEAGDTQYF
TGTGCCAGTAGTATTGGAGTCTACGAGGCGGGAGATACGCAGTATTTT
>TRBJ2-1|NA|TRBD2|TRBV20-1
CSARDRTSGSLSYNEQFF
TGCAGTGCTAGAGATCGCACTAGCGGGAGTTTATCCTACAATGAGCAGTTCTTC
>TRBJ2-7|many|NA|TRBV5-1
CASSLERSYEQYF
TGCGCCAGCAGCTTGGAGCGTTCCTACGAGCAGTACTTC
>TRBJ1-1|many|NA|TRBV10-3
CAISGRDTEAFF
TGTGCCATCAGTGGTCGGGACACTGAAGCTTTCTTT
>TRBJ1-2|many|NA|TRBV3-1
CASSIGTAYGYTF
TGTGCCAGCAGCATAGGGACCGCCTATGGCTACACCTTC
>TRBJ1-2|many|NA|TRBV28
CASSLDWTVYGYTF
TGTGCCAGCAGTTTAGATTGGACAGTCTATGGCTACACCTTC
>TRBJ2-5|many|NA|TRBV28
CASSYPGAQETQYF
TGTGCCAGCAGTTATCCGGGAGCTCAAGAGACCCAGTACTTC